These T cell receptor beta chains were read from a single sample in a study of blood T cell repertoires in COVID-19. Only in-frame clones appear in the TCRdb table, and some are missing; sequencing was by immunoSEQ multiplex PCR. The data contain over 150,000 clones, roughly 84% of them singletons. The sequencing sample was made of peripheral blood. These TCRs come from a man aged 50 to 59 with COVID-19, enrolled during active disease. Each CDR3 is given without its conserved first and last residue. The order of the fields is J gene, V gene, clone size, CDR3 length, CDR3 protein. Some rows have no size entry. The others give once, few or many, or a class for an expanded clone.

TRBJ2-1	TRBV7-7	-	14	ASSLAEWEKGNEQF
TRBJ2-7	TRBV7-9	-	14	ASSPFRGLSSYEQY
TRBJ1-4	TRBV5-8	few	12	ASSYTGTGRELF
TRBJ1-1	TRBV5-1	-	14	ASSRGGTGESTEAF
TRBJ2-1	TRBV19	once	17	ASSQRTSGGISSYNEQF
TRBJ2-1	TRBV6-4	-	15	ASSDSGTSGGANEQF
TRBJ2-2	TRBV5-8	-	14	ASSPMTGTNTGELF
TRBJ2-7	TRBV18	-	12	ASSARASSYEQY
TRBJ2-5	TRBV5-1	-	12	ASSSRPGGETQY
TRBJ1-5	TRBV3-1/TRBV3-2	-	12	ASSLGGGNQPQH
TRBJ2-2	TRBV10-1	-	13	ASSESLSGTGELF
TRBJ2-7	TRBV18	few	11	ASSPPGLGSQY
TRBJ1-1	TRBV9	-	12	ASSVIQANTEAF
TRBJ1-1	TRBV19	-	13	ASNFAGAVGTEAF
TRBJ1-5	TRBV19	-	13	ASSSQDRDGQPQH
TRBJ2-7	TRBV6-5	few	12	ASAGSGGAYEQY
TRBJ1-2	TRBV4-2	once	13	ASSQEPDKSYGYT
TRBJ2-5	TRBV4-3	-	11	ASSLGLQETQY
TRBJ2-7	TRBV29-1	-	14	SVEDRSWGRETGQY
TRBJ1-1	TRBV6-5	-	11	ASSYREDRVAF
TRBJ1-2	TRBV19	-	13	ASKYIGQDNYGYT
TRBJ2-7	TRBV18	-	10	ASSPTRDEQY
TRBJ1-6	TRBV19	-	13	ASSIGETTLSPLH
TRBJ1-5	TRBV5-5	-	13	ASSLGGTANQPQH
TRBJ2-7	TRBV3-1/TRBV3-2	-	14	ASSQDWRAWTYEQY
TRBJ1-5	TRBV28	few	15	ASSLFGGAGGNQPQH
TRBJ1-1	TRBV6-6	few	12	ASSYSAVGTEAF
TRBJ2-5	TRBV10-3	-	12	AISEQQARETQY
TRBJ2-7	TRBV4-1	-	14	ASSQDPGTYSYEQY
TRBJ1-6	TRBV12-3/TRBV12-4	-	11	ASSPLRGSPLH
TRBJ1-1	TRBV19	few	13	ASSPLGGTNTEAF
TRBJ2-1	TRBV24-1	-	10	ATSVGGAEQF